Listed here are 30 T cell receptor beta chains from one sample, sequenced in a study of CD8 T cells in ankylosing spondylitis. TCRdb independently ran MiXCR on the 5' RACE reads; one entry per CDR3 protein. The sample has more than 250,000 distinct CDR3 sequences; approximately 10% are singletons. Sequencing was performed on blood, either unsorted or a sorted T cell fraction (not recorded which). These receptors originate from a female donor with ankylosing spondylitis or in good health (not recorded which).

In its sample, this clonotype was seen many times. The chain recombines TRBV20-1 with TRBJ2-5; 10 bases are a match to TRBD2. Germline V gene sequence: CDR1 DFQATT, CDR2 SNEGSKA (reference sequence). The length of the CDR3 is 16 residues. Trimming cost V 0 bases and J 3 bases; bases outside gene matches: 7. CDR3 residues: CSARDQGTSVKETQYF. In nucleotides, the CDR3 is TGCAGTGCTAGAGATCAGGGGACTAGCGTAAAAGAGACCCAGTACTTC.

This clonotype was observed many times. This chain links TRBV6-4 with TRBJ2-1; D ambiguous. CDR1 is MRHNA, CDR2 SNTAGT, per germline. The V gene lost 2 bases and the J gene lost 9 bases, with 8 bases spanning the gap. This CDR3 is built from 12 residues. The CDR3 nucleotides are TGTGCCAGCAGTGACCCCCCGGGTGAGCAGTTCTTC. Translation gives CASSDPPGEQFF.

The sample holds many counts of this clonotype. Here the CDR3 DNA reads TGCGCCAGCAGCCAAGAGACAGGGCGGTACGAGCAGTACTTC. Its translation: CASSQETGRYEQYF. This sequence joins TRBV4-3 and TRBJ2-7; TRBD1 matches 7 bases. Germline V lookup: CDR1 LGHNA, CDR2 YSLEER. This CDR3 spans 14 amino acids. The junction had 3 bases not matched to a gene; V was cut back by 0 bases and J by 4 bases.

This clonotype occurred many times. The chain is built from TRBV20-1 and TRBJ2-1; 8 nucleotides match TRBD2. With 6 bases clipped from V and 9 bases from J, the junction kept 16 bases outside the gene matches. The CDR3 has 15 amino acids. Germline values: CDR1 DFQATT, CDR2 SNEGSKA (reference sequence). For the CDR3, the DNA is TGCAGTGCCCGCCTCCAGCGGGAGATGGTTGGTGAGCAGTTCTTC. Protein product: CSARLQREMVGEQFF.

The sample holds many counts of this clonotype. CDR3 region: CASSLEGVGQPQHF. In DNA, the CDR3 is TGCGCCAGCAGCTTGGAAGGGGTCGGACAGCCCCAGCATTTT. The chain combines TRBV5-1 with TRBJ1-5, with D possibly matching TRBD1 (5 bases). CDR1 and CDR2 from the germline V gene are SGHRS and YFSETQ. The CDR3 has 14 residues. V lost 0 bases, J lost 7 bases, and 11 bases lay in between.

This clonotype was observed at least ten times. The CDR3 protein is CASSSMSGYSNQPQHF. The CDR3 nucleotides read TGTGCCAGCAGCTCGATGTCAGGCTATAGCAATCAGCCCCAGCATTTT. The chain combines TRBV7-2 with TRBJ1-5; no clear D. The CDR3 is made up of 16 amino acids. Germline lookup yields CDR1 SGHTA and CDR2 FQGNSA. Between the trimmed V and J ends, which lost 4 bases and 0 bases, there was a span of 13 bases.

The J gene is TRBJ1-6, the V gene TRBV7-2; possibly TRBD1 for D (5 bases). The CDR3 totals 17 residues. Between the trimmed V and J ends, which lost 2 bases and 5 bases, there was a span of 16 bases. CDR1 and CDR2 from the germline V gene are SGHTA and FQGNSA. CDR3 nucleotide sequence: TGTGCCAGCAGCTTAAGGCCCGGACACGTTAATAATTCACCCCTCCACTTT. Protein sequence: CASSLRPGHVNNSPLHF.

The chain recombines TRBV29-1 with TRBJ2-4; unclear D gene. Germline CDR1 reads SQVTM; CDR2 reads ANQGSEA. The CDR3 runs to 16 residues. Trimming pared 3 bases from V and 0 bases from J, leaving 15 bases between. For the CDR3, the DNA is TGCAGCGTTGAGCTCTACCGGGCCGTAGCCAAAAACATTCAGTACTTC. Its translation: CSVELYRAVAKNIQYF.

The chain carries TRBV2 and TRBJ1-5, with D possibly matching TRBD1 (5 bases). This CDR3 is built from 14 residues. V lost 8 bases, J lost 4 bases, and 15 bases lay in between. Germline lookup yields CDR1 SNHLY and CDR2 FYNNEI. The CDR3 DNA is TGTGCCAGCTCGGACGTACAGGATAATCAGCCCCAGCATTTT. Amino acids: CASSDVQDNQPQHF.

This clonotype was found many times. The chain employs TRBV27 and TRBJ2-3; 16 bases map to TRBD2. Trimming removed 3 bases from V and 0 bases from J; junction bases left unmatched: 6. This CDR3 contains 19 residues. Per the germline V gene, CDR1 is MNHEY and CDR2 is SMNVEV (reference sequence). The CDR3 here is CASSFQGLAGGPSTDTQYF. The CDR3 coding sequence is TGTGCCAGCAGTTTCCAGGGACTAGCGGGGGGGCCAAGCACAGATACGCAGTATTTT.

V is TRBV28 and J is TRBJ2-6; TRBD1 is a possible D gene (6 bases). V lost 3 bases to trimming and J lost 1 base, with 7 bases between them. CDR1 and CDR2 from the germline V gene are MDHEN and SYDVKM. This CDR3 spans 15 amino acids. The DNA for the CDR3 is TGTGCCAGCAGTTTCACAGGGTCTGGGGCCAACGTCCTGACTTTC. Protein sequence: CASSFTGSGANVLTF.

There are many counts of this clonotype. This chain links TRBV19 with TRBJ2-1, with TRBD2 as a possible D gene (5 bases). V lost 10 bases and J 0 bases, leaving 16 bases between the germline ends. Germline CDR1 LNHDA, CDR2 SQIVND (reference sequence). The length of the CDR3 is 15 residues. The CDR3 spells CATKQASNSYNEQFF. Written as DNA, the CDR3 is TGTGCCACCAAACAAGCTAGCAACTCCTACAATGAGCAGTTCTTC. Variable domain in full (rest from reference TRBV19 and TRBJ2-1): DGGITQSPKYLFRKEGQNVTLSCEQNLNHDAMYWYRQDPGQGLRLIYYSQIVNDFQKGDIAEGYSVSREKKESFPLTVTSAQKNPTAFYLCATKQASNSYNEQFFGPGTRLTVL.

V and J are TRBV30 and TRBJ1-1, with D possibly matching TRBD1 (6 bases). CDR1 is GTSNPN and CDR2 is SVGIG in the germline V gene (reference sequence). V lost 1 base and J lost 11, with 11 bases in between. The CDR3 loop spans 11 amino acids. CDR3 amino acids: CAWSETGSAFF. The CDR3 DNA reads TGTGCCTGGAGTGAAACAGGGTCGGCTTTCTTT.

The chain carries TRBV11-2 and TRBJ2-7, with 10 bases matching TRBD2. The J segment lost 3 bases and the V segment lost 4 bases, leaving 3 bases of the junction unmatched. The CDR3 is 14 residues long. CDR1 is SGHAT, CDR2 FQNNGV, per germline. The CDR3 reads CASSSLAGGYEQYF. CDR3 nucleotides: TGTGCCAGCAGCTCCTTAGCGGGGGGCTACGAGCAGTACTTC. Variable domain in full (rest from reference TRBV11-2 and TRBJ2-7): EAGVAQSPRYKIIEKRQSVAFWCNPISGHATLYWYQQILGQGPKLLIQFQNNGVVDDSQLPKDRFSAERLKGVDSTLKIQPAKLEDSAVYLCASSSLAGGYEQYFGPGTRLTVT.

This clonotype has a handful of counts. V usage is TRBV18 and J usage is TRBJ2-5; D ambiguous. CDR1 KGHSH and CDR2 LQKENI come from the germline V gene. The CDR3 is 14 residues long. The germline V and J ends were trimmed by 2 bases and 1 base, with 8 bases remaining between them. Written as DNA, the CDR3 is TGTGCCAGCTCACCAGGCAGTGCCCAAGAGACCCAGTACTTC. It translates to CASSPGSAQETQYF. Combining the CDR3 with reference TRBV18 and TRBJ2-5 gives the whole variable domain NAGVMQNPRHLVRRRGQEARLRCSPMKGHSHVYWYRQLPEEGLKFMVYLQKENIIDESGMPKERFSAEFPKEGPSILRIQQVVRGDSAAYFCASSPGSAQETQYFGPGTRLLVL.

This clonotype showed up many times. This rearrangement joins TRBV9 to TRBJ1-3, with TRBD1 matching 8 bases. V lost 4 bases to trimming and J lost 0 bases; unmatched junction nucleotides: 9. The V gene's germline CDR1 is SGDLS and CDR2 YYNGEE. The CDR3 is 17 amino acids. The CDR3 bases are TGTGCCAGCAGCCCTATAGCGACAGGGGCCTCTGGAAACACCATATATTTT. Its translation: CASSPIATGASGNTIYF.

The rearrangement uses TRBV14 and TRBJ2-1; a weak D match, TRBD1 (5 bases). V lost 2 bases, J lost 7 bases, and 15 bases lay in between. CDR1 and CDR2 from the germline V gene are SGHDN and FVKESK. This CDR3 is 15 amino acids long. Written as DNA, the CDR3 is TGTGCCAGCAGCCAAAATCATGACAGTATTAATGAGCAGTTCTTC. Protein sequence: CASSQNHDSINEQFF. Supplemented by reference TRBV14 and TRBJ2-1, the full variable domain reads EAGVTQFPSHSVIEKGQTVTLRCDPISGHDNLYWYRRVMGKEIKFLLHFVKESKQDESGMPNNRFLAERTGGTYSTLKVQPAELEDSGVYFCASSQNHDSINEQFFGPGTRLTVL.

This clonotype was observed a few times. J is TRBJ2-3 and V is TRBV7-3; D call uncertain. Germline-derived CDR1 and CDR2 are SGHTA and FQGTGA. The CDR3 covers 12 residues. Trimming removed 2 bases at V and 5 bases at J, with 5 bases between. The CDR3, as DNA: TGTGCCAGCAGCTTATTTAGAGATACGCAGTATTTT. Its protein product is CASSLFRDTQYF.

This clonotype showed up many times. V usage is TRBV7-2 and J usage is TRBJ2-1; possible D gene TRBD1, 5 bases. Between the trimmed V and J ends, which lost 4 bases and 8 bases, there was a span of 18 bases. Germline V lookup: CDR1 SGHTA, CDR2 FQGNSA. The CDR3 has 15 residues. The CDR3 loop reads CASSSGYPMVDEQFF. In DNA form, the CDR3 reads TGTGCCAGCAGCTCAGGGTACCCTATGGTGGATGAGCAGTTCTTC.

This clonotype occurred many times. The chain has TRBV5-1 and TRBJ1-5, with a tentative D call TRBD1 (5 bases). The ends were cut back, 2 bases at V and 0 bases at J, with 9 bases in the middle. CDR3 length equals 15 residues. Looked up from germline, CDR1 is SGHRS and CDR2 is YFSETQ. The CDR3: CASSLAGNSNQPQHF. DNA for the CDR3: TGCGCCAGCAGCTTAGCAGGGAATAGCAATCAGCCCCAGCATTTT.

This clonotype came up a few times. The chain carries TRBV28 and TRBJ2-7, with 7 nucleotides matching TRBD2. CDR3 length equals 12 residues. Germline-derived CDR1 and CDR2 are MDHEN and SYDVKM. V lost 3 bases, J lost 8 bases, and 4 bases stayed unmatched. CDR3 nucleotide sequence: TGTGCCAGCAGTTTCTGGGGGGGACAGCAGTACTTC. Its protein product is CASSFWGGQQYF.

This sequence joins TRBV7-6 and TRBJ2-1, with 9 bases fitting TRBD2. Germline V lookup: CDR1 SGHVS, CDR2 FNYEAQ. The CDR3 is made up of 13 amino acids. CDR3 residues: CGVVAGGPNEQFF. The CDR3 DNA follows: TGTGGGGTAGTGGCGGGGGGGCCAAATGAGCAGTTCTTC.

The sample holds many counts of this clonotype. J is TRBJ2-1 and V is TRBV5-1, with D possibly called TRBD1 or TRBD2 (6 bases each). Per germline, CDR1 SGHRS and CDR2 YFSETQ. The CDR3 sequence is 15 residues long. V lost 6 bases and J 7 bases, leaving 20 bases between the germline ends. CDR3 DNA: TGCGCCAGCACCCCGGGGGCGGTAGCGTTGAATGAGCAGTTCTTC. Its translation: CASTPGAVALNEQFF.

This clonotype was seen a handful of times. The V call is TRBV7-6, the J call TRBJ2-5; TRBD2 matches at 7 bases. CDR3 length: 17 amino acids. J lost 5 bases, V lost 1 base, and 13 bases had no gene match. Germline loops: CDR1 SGHVS, CDR2 FNYEAQ. The CDR3 sequence: CASSLEGLREKLETQYF. The CDR3, as DNA: TGTGCCAGCAGCTTAGAGGGTTTGCGGGAGAAGTTGGAGACCCAGTACTTC.

In its sample, this clonotype was seen many times. J is TRBJ2-3 and V is TRBV7-9; D tentatively reads TRBD1 or TRBD2 (6 bases each). Per germline, CDR1 SEHNR and CDR2 FQNEAQ (reference sequence). CDR3 length: 13 amino acids. The CDR3 coding sequence is TGTGCGCCTTACGGGGGCAAGTCAGATACGCAGTATTTT. Its translation: CAPYGGKSDTQYF.

The sample holds a few counts of this clonotype. The chain links TRBV10-3 to TRBJ2-1; TRBD2 might be the D (6 bases). Germline V CDR1 and CDR2: ENHRY, SYGVKD. The CDR3 is made up of 17 amino acids. Deletions cut 0 bases from V and 9 bases from J, with 21 bases between. This CDR3 is CAISESMALAGGGEQFF. The CDR3, as DNA: TGTGCCATCAGTGAGTCGATGGCACTAGCCGGGGGAGGTGAGCAGTTCTTC.

This clonotype was seen many times. The chain combines TRBV18 with TRBJ2-7; D is uncertain. The CDR3 consists of 13 residues. Per germline, CDR1 KGHSH and CDR2 LQKENI. V shed 3 bases and J shed 3 bases, with 9 bases lying between them. CDR3 sequence: CASSPAQVYEQYF. The CDR3, as DNA: TGTGCCAGCTCACCGGCGCAGGTCTACGAGCAGTACTTC.

Only one count was recorded for this clonotype. This rearrangement joins TRBV11-2 to TRBJ1-3; 12 positions agree with TRBD1. The CDR3 contains 18 residues. The germline V gene has CDR1 SGHAT and CDR2 FQNNGV. The ends lost 1 base at V and 1 base at J; junction bases unmatched: 5. As DNA, the CDR3 is TGTGCCAGCAGCTTAGTACCGGGACAGGGGGCTTCTGGAAACACCATATATTTT. The encoded protein is CASSLVPGQGASGNTIYF.

There are many counts of this clonotype. The J gene is TRBJ2-3, the V gene TRBV5-1, with D possibly being TRBD2 (7 bases). The V end lost 0 bases, the J end lost 5 bases, and 13 bases lay between the germline ends. This CDR3 comprises 15 residues. In germline, CDR1 is SGHRS, CDR2 YFSETQ. CDR3 residues: CASSLDGGRKDTQYF. DNA for the CDR3: TGCGCCAGCAGCTTGGACGGGGGGCGAAAAGATACGCAGTATTTT.

This clonotype was counted ten times or more. This chain links TRBV6-5 with TRBJ1-3; the D is unclear. The CDR3 is made up of 14 amino acids. Germline loops: CDR1 MNHEY, CDR2 SVGAGI. The germline V and J ends were trimmed by 8 bases and 4 bases, with 15 bases remaining between them. CDR3 protein: CASPRALRGNTIYF. The CDR3 bases are TGTGCCAGCCCGAGGGCGCTGAGGGGAAACACCATATATTTT.